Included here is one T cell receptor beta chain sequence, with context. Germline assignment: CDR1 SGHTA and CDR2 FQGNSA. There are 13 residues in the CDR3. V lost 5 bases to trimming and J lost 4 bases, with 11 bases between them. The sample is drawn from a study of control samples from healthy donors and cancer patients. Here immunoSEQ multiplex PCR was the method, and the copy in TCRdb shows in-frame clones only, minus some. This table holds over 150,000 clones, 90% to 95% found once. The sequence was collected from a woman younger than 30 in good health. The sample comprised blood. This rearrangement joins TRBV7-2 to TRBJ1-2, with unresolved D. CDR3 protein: CASSLTTVYGYTF. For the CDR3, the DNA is TGTGCCAGCAGCCTGACAACCGTCTATGGCTACACCTTC. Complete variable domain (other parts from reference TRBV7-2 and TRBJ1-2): GAGVSQSPSNKVTEKGKDVELRCDPISGHTALYWYRQSLGQGLEFLIYFQGNSAPDKSGLPSDRFSAERTGGSVSTLTIQRTQQEDSAVYLCASSLTTVYGYTFGSGTRLTVV.